This passage covers 29 T cell receptor beta chains from one sample sequenced in a study of metastatic and nonmetastatic thyroid tumors. TCRdb re-called the PCR reads through MiXCR. The sample records tens of thousands of clones, approximately 12% being singletons. The entire patient cohort was treatment-naive prior to thyroid surgery. Sequencing used blood. The receptors derive from a female donor with papillary thyroid cancer or a benign thyroid nodule (not recorded which). Some clones in this sample may be carry-over from other donors' samples.

This clone showed up many times. The gene calls are TRBV6-1 and TRBJ1-1; weak D call: TRBD1 (5 bases). The CDR3 length is 13 residues. Per germline, CDR1 MNHNS and CDR2 SASEGT. Trimming cost V 8 bases and J 1 base, with 11 bases left between them. This CDR3 reads CASGLGGNTEAFF. CDR3 coding DNA: TGTGCCAGCGGCCTTGGGGGGAACACTGAAGCTTTCTTT.

The chain recombines TRBV10-2 with TRBJ1-5, with 9 bases identical to TRBD1. The V gene end was trimmed by 2 bases and the J gene end by 8 bases; junction bases not matched to a gene: 16. CDR1 is WSHSY, CDR2 SAAADI, per germline. This CDR3 contains 18 residues. DNA of the CDR3: TGCGCCAGCAGTGAGACATACAGGGACAGGGCGGTTCATAAGCCCCAGCATTTT. Translating it yields CASSETYRDRAVHKPQHF.

Relative to its sample, this clone is medium-sized. V and J are TRBV28 and TRBJ2-7, with TRBD2 matching 13 bases. The germline gives CDR1 MDHEN, CDR2 SYDVKM. The V and J ends lost 4 bases and 6 bases, in that order; junction bases with no gene match: 9. This CDR3 is built from 16 residues. The CDR3: CASSSPWTSGSREQYF. CDR3 bases: TGTGCCAGCAGTTCCCCATGGACTAGCGGGAGTCGCGAGCAGTACTTC.

Many counts were recorded for this clone. One base away lies a much larger clone, so this may be a sequencing read error. The sample holds other DNA sequences that translate to the same CDR3. The V gene is TRBV24-1, the J gene TRBJ2-1; weak D call: TRBD2 (6 bases). This CDR3 is built from 12 residues. Per the germline V gene, CDR1 is KGHDR and CDR2 is SFDVKD. CDR3 sequence reads: CATSSPGGEQFF. CDR3 nucleotides: TGCGCCACCAGTTCCCCCGGGGGTGAGCAGTTCTTC.

This clone has ten or more counts. The chain carries TRBV6-1 and TRBJ1-5; D not resolved. With 5 bases removed from V and 1 base from J, the gap between germline ends came to 18 bases. The CDR3 has 17 residues. Germline values: CDR1 MNHNS, CDR2 SASEGT. The CDR3 reads CASSFTITGVSNQPQHF. DNA for the CDR3: TGTGCCAGCAGTTTTACCATTACCGGGGTAAGCAATCAGCCCCAGCATTTT.

This clone showed up many times. Other DNA sequences in this specimen translate into the identical CDR3. This chain connects TRBV7-2 to TRBJ2-1; D not resolved. CDR1 is SGHTA and CDR2 is FQGNSA in the germline V gene. This CDR3 region has 14 residues. V was pared by 1 base and J by 4 bases, with 8 bases between. The CDR3 reads CASSLVGRYNEQFF. CDR3 in DNA: TGTGCCAGCAGCTTAGTCGGCAGGTACAATGAGCAGTTCTTC.

To note about this clone: Being one base from a much bigger clone, this may be a read error. The chain recombines TRBV7-3 with TRBJ1-1; TRBD1 is a possible D gene (5 bases). V dropped 5 bases and J dropped 5 bases, with 24 bases sitting between them. The germline gives CDR1 SGHTA, CDR2 FQGTGA. There are 17 residues in the CDR3. The CDR3 region is CASSPIPWGERRTEAFF. The CDR3, as DNA: TGTGCCAGCAGCCCCATACCCTGGGGCGAGAGAAGGACTGAAGCTTTCTTT. Together with reference TRBV7-3 and TRBJ1-1, the CDR3 gives the full variable domain: GAGVSQTPSNKVTEKGKYVELRCDPISGHTALYWYRQSLGQGPEFLIYFQGTGAADDSGLPNDRFFAVRPEGSVSTLKIQRTERGDSAVYLCASSPIPWGERRTEAFFGQGTRLTVV.

This clone was picked up many times. This sample also contains other DNA sequences that code for the same CDR3. The J gene is TRBJ1-2, the V gene TRBV5-4; 9 positions agree with TRBD1. Germline assignment: CDR1 SGHNT and CDR2 YYREEE (reference sequence). This CDR3 has 14 amino acids. V trimming: 3 bases; J trimming: 7 bases; junction bases outside the gene matches: 7. The CDR3 DNA is TGTGCCAGCAGCTCAACAGGGGGCCCGGGTGGCTACACCTTC. Translation gives CASSSTGGPGGYTF.

This clone was seen at least ten times. This chain links TRBV18 with TRBJ2-1; D remains unclear. The CDR3 has 15 amino acids. Trimming left V 4 bases short and J 4 bases short, with 14 bases between. CDR1 is KGHSH and CDR2 is LQKENI in the germline V gene. The CDR3 loop is CASSRASAQYNEQFF. CDR3 DNA sequence: TGTGCCAGCTCACGAGCCTCGGCACAGTACAATGAGCAGTTCTTC. The full variable domain, in which reference TRBV18 and TRBJ2-1 provide the parts outside the CDR3, is NAGVMQNPRHLVRRRGQEARLRCSPMKGHSHVYWYRQLPEEGLKFMVYLQKENIIDESGMPKERFSAEFPKEGPSILRIQQVVRGDSAAYFCASSRASAQYNEQFFGPGTRLTVL.

This clone was picked up a small number of times. The chain joins TRBV6-1 to TRBJ2-1; the D is unclear. Germline V gene lookup returns CDR1 MNHNS and CDR2 SASEGT. The V end was cut by 10 bases, the J end by 8 bases, with 21 bases between. This CDR3 region has 14 residues. CDR3 sequence reads: CATLGIVFKDEQFF. CDR3 nucleotides: TGTGCCACCTTAGGGATCGTTTTTAAGGATGAGCAGTTCTTC.

This clone was counted many times. The chain combines TRBV9 with TRBJ2-7; the D is unclear. The length of the CDR3 is 12 residues. V lost 4 bases, J lost 3 bases, and 8 bases lay in between. CDR1 is SGDLS, CDR2 YYNGEE, per germline. This chain's CDR3 is CASSSVYYEQYF. CDR3 DNA sequence: TGTGCCAGCAGCTCAGTGTACTACGAGCAGTACTTC.

This clone was detected many times. The V gene is TRBV5-1, the J gene TRBJ1-1; D is perhaps TRBD1 (5 bases). Trimming removed 6 bases at V and 0 bases at J, with 9 bases between. This CDR3 is 13 amino acids long. Germline V gene data show CDR1 as SGHRS and CDR2 as YFSETQ. The CDR3 sequence is CASKGPMNTEAFF. Written as DNA, the CDR3 is TGCGCCAGCAAGGGACCGATGAACACTGAAGCTTTCTTT.

This clone was counted many times. The V gene is TRBV2, the J gene TRBJ2-3, with no clear D. The CDR3 extends over 12 amino acids. Germline CDR1 SNHLY, CDR2 FYNNEI. The V gene lost 11 bases and the J gene lost 5 bases, with 14 bases spanning the gap. This chain's CDR3 is CAGVEFGDTQYF. The DNA for the CDR3 is TGTGCCGGGGTGGAGTTTGGAGATACGCAGTATTTT.

This chain uses TRBV12-3 or TRBV12-4 with TRBJ2-2; unclear D gene. V was shortened by 6 bases and J by 2 bases, with 13 bases between the two germline ends. The CDR3 is 15 amino acids. The CDR3 here is CASRPIAQNTGELFF. In nucleotides, the CDR3 is TGTGCCAGCAGACCCATAGCCCAAAACACCGGGGAGCTGTTTTTT.

This clone was detected many times. The CDR3 nucleotides read TGTGCCAGCAGCTTAAATCAGCGGGAGACCCAGTACTTC. Protein product: CASSLNQRETQYF. V gene TRBV11-3 combines with J gene TRBJ2-5; maybe TRBD2 (5 bases). Germline-derived CDR1 and CDR2 are SGHNT and YENEEA. The V gene lost 2 bases and the J gene lost 5 bases, with 9 bases spanning the gap. The CDR3 is made up of 13 amino acids.

This clone occurred a few times. A junction end diverges from the germline sequence, so it may reflect a read error. This chain links TRBV27 with TRBJ2-7, with 7 bases aligning to TRBD1. The CDR3 has 15 residues. From germline, CDR1 is MNHEY and CDR2 SMNVEV (reference sequence). The CDR3 sequence: CVSSPTKDRFYEHYF. The CDR3 region has the DNA TGTGTCAGCAGTCCCACCAAGGACAGGTTCTACGAGCATTACTTC.

This rearrangement joins TRBV4-1 to TRBJ2-2, with a tentative D call TRBD1 (6 bases). Germline-derived CDR1 and CDR2 are MGHRA and YSYEKL. Trimming removed 3 bases at V and 0 bases at J, with 11 bases between. This CDR3 is built from 16 residues. CDR3 nucleotide sequence: TGCGCCAGCAGCCATGTCGGGACATCGAACACCGGGGAGCTGTTTTTT. This codes for CASSHVGTSNTGELFF.

There are many counts of this clone. The chain carries TRBV6-5 and TRBJ2-3, with D possibly TRBD2 on 6 matching bases. Trimming left V 5 bases short and J 2 bases short, with 14 bases between. The CDR3 contains 15 residues. Looked up from germline, CDR1 is MNHEY and CDR2 is SVGAGI. The CDR3 nucleotides read TGTGCCAGCAGTCTCTCGGGACTCCACACAGATACGCAGTATTTT. Translating gives CASSLSGLHTDTQYF.

In regard to this clone: The junction shows a germline mismatch at one end, possibly a read error. The CDR3 bases are TGTGCCTGGAGTCTACATCGGTACACCGTGGAGCTGTTTTTT. Translating it yields CAWSLHRYTVELFF. This sequence joins TRBV30 and TRBJ2-2; D ambiguous. The germline CDR1 and CDR2 sequences are GTSNPN and SVGIG (reference sequence). The CDR3 loop spans 14 amino acids.

This clone was found many times. One end of the junction fails to match germline, which may point to a read error. The sample has other DNA sequences that encode this CDR3 too. The CDR3 reads CATSDLDPPRNGELFF. The DNA of the CDR3 is TGCGCCACCAGTGATTTGGACCCACCAAGGAACGGGGAGCTGTTTTTT. The rearrangement joins TRBV24-1 to TRBJ2-2; no clear D. Germline V lookup: CDR1 KGHDR, CDR2 SFDVKD. This CDR3 is built from 16 residues.

Concerning this clone itself: A read error may explain this, as a much larger clone is one base away. The V and J genes are TRBV9 and TRBJ2-5; the D gene is possibly TRBD2 (5 bases). There are 15 residues in the CDR3. V lost 6 bases to trimming and J lost 6 bases, with 21 bases between them. Germline V CDR1 and CDR2: SGDLS, YYNGEE. CDR3 in DNA: TGTGCCAGCATCTTCTCCCCGGGGTCTCAGAAGACCCAGTACTTC. This gives the protein CASIFSPGSQKTQYF. Drawing the rest from reference TRBV9 and TRBJ2-5, the complete variable domain is DSGVTQTPKHLITATGQRVTLRCSPRSGDLSVYWYQQSLDQGLQFLIQYYNGEERAKGNILERFSAQQFPDLHSELNLSSLELGDSALYFCASIFSPGSQKTQYFGPGTRLLVL.

This clone was seen ten or more times. This chain links TRBV7-6 with TRBJ2-3, with TRBD2 identical over 11 bases. Losses at the gene ends were 4 bases for V and 5 bases for J; bases not matched to a gene: 8. From germline, CDR1 is SGHVS and CDR2 FNYEAQ. The CDR3 covers 16 residues. This CDR3 is CASSSNSGGAGDTQYF. In nucleotides, the CDR3 is TGTGCCAGCAGCTCAAATAGCGGGGGGGCAGGAGATACGCAGTATTTT.

There are a few counts of this clone. This may arise from a read error, as a much more abundant clone is one base away. The chain is built from TRBV20-1 and TRBJ2-2; a possible D gene is TRBD1 (6 bases). CDR1 DFQATT and CDR2 SNEGSKA come from the germline V gene (reference sequence). The CDR3 loop spans 14 amino acids. This CDR3 is CSAKVYGQTGEPFF. In DNA form, the CDR3 reads TGCAGTGCTAAAGTATATGGACAGACCGGGGAGCCGTTTTTT.

This clone qualifies as medium-sized. This sequence joins TRBV12-3 or TRBV12-4 and TRBJ2-7; D may correspond to TRBD1 or TRBD2 (6 bases each). The V end lost 3 bases, the J end lost 5 bases, and 23 bases lay between the germline ends. CDR3 size: 17 residues. CDR3 coding DNA: TGTGCCAGCAGTTTTAGTACGGGGGCGGAAAACATTCACGAGCAGTACTTC. It specifies CASSFSTGAENIHEQYF.

There are many counts of this clone. The CDR3 DNA follows: TGTGCCAGCAGACCCGCCGGACAGGCGAACACTGAAGCTTTCTTT. Translated: CASRPAGQANTEAFF. The chain is built from TRBV6-2 or TRBV6-3 and TRBJ1-1; 7 bases map to TRBD1. The trim removed 6 bases at V and 1 base at J, leaving 8 bases unmatched. The CDR3 runs 15 residues. The V gene's germline CDR1 is MNHEY and CDR2 SVGEGT.

V is TRBV5-1 and J is TRBJ2-7; TRBD1 matches at 7 bases. The germline V gene has CDR1 SGHRS and CDR2 YFSETQ. The CDR3 runs 14 residues. Germline trimming cut 4 bases from V and 0 bases from J; bases unmatched to any gene: 4. CDR3 DNA sequence: TGCGCCAGCAGCCTCGGGACAGTCTCCTACGAGCAGTACTTC. As protein: CASSLGTVSYEQYF.

The V gene is TRBV12-3 or TRBV12-4, the J gene TRBJ1-4; perhaps TRBD1 as D (6 bases). This CDR3 region has 14 residues. Trimming cost V 7 bases and J 16 bases, with 25 bases left between them. CDR3 region: CASIVSLEGGGQFF. The CDR3 nucleotides are TGTGCCAGCATTGTGTCTCTTGAAGGGGGGGGCCAGTTTTTT.

Comment on this clone: An end of the junction does not agree with germline; a read error may underlie this. The chain is built from TRBV7-9 and TRBJ2-2; D may be TRBD2 (5 bases). The CDR3 has 15 residues. Germline V gene sequence: CDR1 SEHNR, CDR2 FQNEAQ (reference sequence). For the CDR3, the DNA is TGTGCCAGCAGCGGTAGCGTGGTGGCCACCGGGGAGCCGTTTTTT. Translation: CASSGSVVATGEPFF.

This clone was picked up one time. A read error may produce the germline difference seen at one junction end. The V call is TRBV4-2, the J call TRBJ2-5; a possible D gene is TRBD2 (6 bases). Germline V CDR1 and CDR2: LGHNA, YNFKEQ. The CDR3 runs to 17 residues. In DNA form, the CDR3 reads TGTACCAGCAGCCAAGATTTGGTGGAGGGCCAAGAAGAGACCCAGTACTTC. It is translated as CTSSQDLVEGQEETQYF.